These T cell receptor beta chains were read from a single sample in a study of OX40 agonist ivuxolimab in advanced cancers. The repertoire was sequenced with immunoSEQ multiplex PCR; TCRdb's copy has only in-frame clones and lacks some. Counted here are more than 80,000 clones, less than 95% occurring once; the ten biggest clones make up around 0.5%. The material sequenced was CD4+ or CD8+ T cells sorted from blood, taken in a trial of the OX40 agonist ivuxolimab. The receptors here all came from an adult with an advanced solid tumor such as melanoma, head and neck, liver or kidney cancer. The CDR3 runs from the conserved cysteine through the conserved F or W. The order of the fields is D gene, V gene, clone size, J gene, CDR3 protein, CDR3 DNA. The D gene is left open where the match is weak. Part of the rows lack a size; the others show once, few, many or a class for expanded clones.

.	TRBV12-2	.	TRBJ1-4	CASRLERFPLYITNEKLFF	TGTGCAAGTCGCTTAGAAAGGTTCCCCCTTTACATAACTAATGAAAAACTGTTTTTT
TRBD2	TRBV2	.	TRBJ2-1	CASSRTSRPNNEQFF	TGTGCCAGCAGTCGGACTAGCCGACCTAACAATGAGCAGTTCTTC
.	TRBV28	.	TRBJ1-3	CASSLRGSSGNTIYF	TGTGCCAGCAGTTTGAGGGGCTCATCTGGAAACACCATATATTTT
.	TRBV29-1	once	TRBJ2-1	CSVEVRTSQTLYNEQFF	TGCAGCGTTGAAGTGAGGACGTCGCAGACTCTATACAATGAGCAGTTCTTC
.	TRBV7-9	.	TRBJ2-3	CASSPDRSTDTQYF	TGTGCCAGCAGCCCCGACCGTAGCACAGATACGCAGTATTTT
.	TRBV2	.	TRBJ1-5	CASSPSSGEGQPQHF	TGTGCCAGCAGCCCTTCGTCGGGGGAAGGTCAGCCCCAGCATTTT
.	TRBV7-2	.	TRBJ1-2	CASSLGVGEGYTF	TGTGCCAGCAGCTTAGGGGTGGGGGAAGGCTACACCTTC
.	TRBV30	.	TRBJ2-7	CAWSVLEGADEQYF	TGTGCCTGGAGTGTACTGGAGGGGGCCGACGAGCAGTACTTC
.	TRBV7-2	.	TRBJ1-2	CASRSRALYGYTF	TGTGCCAGCAGAAGCCGGGCCCTCTATGGCTACACCTTC
.	TRBV4-3	.	TRBJ1-6	CASSQDRTANSPLHF	TGCGCCAGCAGCCAAGATCGGACAGCTAATTCACCCCTCCACTTT
.	TRBV4-1	.	TRBJ2-3	CASSQEARVSTDTQYF	TGCGCCAGCAGCCAAGAAGCGCGCGTTAGCACAGATACGCAGTATTTT
.	TRBV6-5	once	TRBJ1-1	CASSYSYRVNTEAFF	TGTGCCAGCAGTTACTCGTACAGGGTGAACACTGAAGCTTTCTTT
.	TRBV5-4	.	TRBJ1-1	CASSPKDGNTEAFF	TGTGCCAGCAGCCCCAAGGACGGGAACACTGAAGCTTTCTTT
TRBD2	TRBV9	.	TRBJ2-2	CASSVRTSGTLNTGELFF	TGTGCCAGCAGCGTAAGGACTAGCGGGACTCTGAACACCGGGGAGCTGTTTTTT
.	TRBV14	.	TRBJ2-3	CASSQGEGLSQYF	TGTGCCAGCAGCCAAGGAGAGGGGTTATCGCAGTATTTT
TRBD1	TRBV18	.	TRBJ2-7	CASLDGRGPYEQYF	TGTGCCAGCCTGGACGGAAGGGGGCCCTACGAGCAGTACTTC
.	TRBV5-1	.	TRBJ2-7	CASSAGPYEQYF	TGCGCCAGCAGCGCGGGACCCTACGAGCAGTACTTC
.	TRBV4-3	.	TRBJ1-5	CASSQDWGAPNQPQHF	TGCGCCAGCAGCCAAGATTGGGGGGCTCCCAATCAGCCCCAGCATTTT
.	TRBV5-1	.	TRBJ2-1	CASSLMRGDYNEQFF	TGCGCCAGCAGCTTAATGAGGGGGGACTACAATGAGCAGTTCTTC
TRBD2	TRBV27	.	TRBJ2-5	CASSPYSGGLEAQYF	TGTGCCAGCAGTCCCTACTCGGGGGGACTCGAAGCCCAGTACTTC
.	TRBV18	.	TRBJ2-7	CASSPRTAYEQYF	TGTGCCAGCTCACCACGGACCGCCTACGAGCAGTACTTC
.	TRBV6-4	.	TRBJ1-5	CASSPEVNQPQHF	TGTGCCAGCAGCCCGGAGGTTAATCAGCCCCAGCATTTT
TRBD1	TRBV2	once	TRBJ2-1	CASSEGQGVNEQFF	TGTGCCAGCAGTGAAGGGCAGGGGGTCAATGAGCAGTTCTTC
.	TRBV28	.	TRBJ1-6	CASKLGGSSYNSPLHF	TGTGCCAGCAAACTGGGGGGGTCCTCCTATAATTCACCCCTCCACTTT
.	TRBV30	.	TRBJ1-1	CAWSVPLPNTEAFF	TGTGCCTGGAGTGTACCTCTGCCGAACACTGAAGCTTTCTTT
.	TRBV7-2	few	TRBJ1-4	CASSLNADNEKLFF	TGTGCCAGCAGCTTAAACGCCGATAATGAAAAACTGTTTTTT
.	TRBV7-6	.	TRBJ1-2	CASSRDGDRSYTF	TGTGCCAGCAGCCGGGACGGGGATAGGAGCTACACCTTC
.	TRBV10-3	.	TRBJ2-3	CAISEPAGRGPGTDTQYF	TGTGCCATCAGTGAGCCCGCGGGGAGGGGGCCCGGGACAGATACGCAGTATTTT
.	TRBV7-6	.	TRBJ1-3	CASSLEAYQLRGNTIYF	TGTGCCAGCAGCTTAGAGGCCTATCAATTGAGGGGAAACACCATATATTTT
TRBD2	TRBV10-3	.	TRBJ2-3	CAISDPLAGLADTQYF	TGTGCCATCAGTGACCCACTAGCGGGGCTTGCGGATACGCAGTATTTT
.	TRBV28	.	TRBJ2-3	CASRSGNTDTQYF	TGTGCCAGCAGATCGGGGAACACAGATACGCAGTATTTT
.	TRBV4-3	.	TRBJ1-1	CASSHRRGEAFF	TGCGCCAGCAGCCATCGGCGGGGTGAAGCTTTCTTT
.	TRBV5-6	.	TRBJ1-3	CASSLVGNTIYF	TGTGCCAGCAGCTTAGTGGGAAACACCATATATTTT
.	TRBV5-1	.	TRBJ1-6	CASSLGDGLGSPLHF	TGCGCCAGCAGCTTGGGGGACGGGTTGGGTTCACCCCTCCACTTT
.	TRBV19	.	TRBJ1-2	CASSRYGSSVLWGYTF	TGTGCCAGTAGTCGCTACGGGAGTTCAGTTCTCTGGGGCTACACCTTC
TRBD1	TRBV5-1	.	TRBJ2-5	CASSFTGTGAGETQYF	TGCGCCAGCAGCTTTACTGGGACAGGGGCGGGGGAGACCCAGTACTTC
.	TRBV6-6	.	TRBJ2-3	CASRYRVPDTQYF	TGTGCCAGCAGGTACAGGGTGCCAGATACGCAGTATTTT
.	TRBV15	.	TRBJ2-6	CATSSTATGANVLTF	TGTGCCACCAGCAGTACAGCTACTGGGGCCAACGTCCTGACTTTC
.	TRBV19	.	TRBJ2-7	CASSYPHRSGTYEQYF	TGTGCCAGTAGTTATCCCCACCGCTCGGGGACCTACGAGCAGTACTTC